The 7 T cell receptor beta chains reported below all come from one sample, sequenced in a study of shared clonotypes between healthy human individuals. The assay was immunoSEQ multiplex PCR, and TCRdb's table has in-frame clones only and misses some. This table has about 1.1 million clones, more than 75% appearing once. The sample consisted of memory CD4+ T cells from PBMCs. Subset reported: CD45RA-negative fraction. All receptors come from a man between 18 and 29 years old in good health. Some clones in this sample may be carry-over from other donors' samples.

The chain has TRBV27 and TRBJ1-3; TRBD1 matches at 11 bases. The CDR3 runs 16 residues. CDR1 is MNHEY and CDR2 is SMNVEV in the germline V gene (reference sequence). Trimming removed 11 bases from V and 0 bases from J; junction bases left unmatched: 9. For the CDR3, the DNA is TGTGCCTTGGGGGGACAGGGGGAGAGCTCTGGAAACACCATATATTTT. This encodes CALGGQGESSGNTIYF.

The chain has TRBV2 and TRBJ2-7; TRBD1 aligns across 9 bases. Germline V gene data show CDR1 as SNHLY and CDR2 as FYNNEI. The CDR3 covers 15 residues. J gave up 0 bases and V 6 bases, and 6 bases lay outside the gene matches. The CDR3 is CASRGDRADSYEQYF. DNA for the CDR3: TGTGCCAGCAGAGGGGACAGGGCGGACTCCTACGAGCAGTACTTC.

The rearrangement links TRBV11-2 to TRBJ2-5; TRBD1 matches at 8 bases. With 3 bases clipped from V and 7 bases from J, the junction kept 7 bases outside the gene matches. The length of the CDR3 is 14 residues. From germline, CDR1 is SGHAT and CDR2 FQNNGV. Here the CDR3 DNA reads TGTGCCAGCAGCTTCGTCTACGGGACAGGGACCCAGTACTTC. Its protein is CASSFVYGTGTQYF.

V usage is TRBV6-4 and J usage is TRBJ1-1; D unclear. Trimming shortened V by 6 bases and J by 6 bases, and 17 bases separated the two germline ends. Germline V gives CDR1 MRHNA, CDR2 SNTAGT. CDR3 size: 14 residues. The CDR3 is CASSANYLGSEAFF. CDR3 sequence (DNA): TGTGCCAGCAGCGCTAACTACCTTGGCTCTGAAGCTTTCTTT.

This chain uses TRBV5-1 with TRBJ2-5; tentative D call: TRBD1 (6 bases). This CDR3 is 14 amino acids long. In germline, CDR1 is SGHRS, CDR2 YFSETQ. V dropped 6 bases and J dropped 0 bases, with 12 bases sitting between them. The CDR3 spells CASTRWTDQETQYF. CDR3 in DNA: TGCGCCAGCACAAGATGGACAGACCAAGAGACCCAGTACTTC.

The V gene is TRBV7-2, the J gene TRBJ2-1; 7 positions match TRBD1. Germline V CDR1 and CDR2: SGHTA, FQGNSA. CDR3 size: 15 residues. The junction had 4 bases not matched to a gene; V was cut back by 1 base and J by 4 bases. CDR3 amino acids: CASSLGGQSYNEQFF. The CDR3 coding sequence is TGTGCCAGCAGCTTAGGGGGACAGAGTTACAATGAGCAGTTCTTC.

This clone showed up just a few times. Given a far larger clone just one base away, this is likely a sequencing read error. Other nucleotide sequences from this sample produce the same CDR3. The chain has TRBV7-9 and TRBJ2-7, with 8 bases matching TRBD1. After removal of 1 base from V and 1 base from J, the junction contained 15 bases not matched to a gene. CDR3 length equals 19 residues. Germline CDR1 SEHNR, CDR2 FQNEAQ (reference sequence). The DNA of the CDR3 is TGTGCCAGCAGCTTAGTGGTGAGAACAGGGGGACTGGGGTCCTACGAGCAGTACTTC. This codes for CASSLVVRTGGLGSYEQYF.